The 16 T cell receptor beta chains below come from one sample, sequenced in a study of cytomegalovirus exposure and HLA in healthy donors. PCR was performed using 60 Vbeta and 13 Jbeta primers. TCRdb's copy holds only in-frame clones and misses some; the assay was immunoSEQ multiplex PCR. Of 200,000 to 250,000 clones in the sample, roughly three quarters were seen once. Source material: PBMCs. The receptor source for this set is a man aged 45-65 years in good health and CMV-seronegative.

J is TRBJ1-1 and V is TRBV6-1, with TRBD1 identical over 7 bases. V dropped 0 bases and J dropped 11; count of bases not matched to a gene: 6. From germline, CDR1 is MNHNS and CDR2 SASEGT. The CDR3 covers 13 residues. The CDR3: CASSEARPQGAFF. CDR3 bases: TGTGCCAGCAGTGAAGCTAGGCCACAGGGGGCTTTCTTT.

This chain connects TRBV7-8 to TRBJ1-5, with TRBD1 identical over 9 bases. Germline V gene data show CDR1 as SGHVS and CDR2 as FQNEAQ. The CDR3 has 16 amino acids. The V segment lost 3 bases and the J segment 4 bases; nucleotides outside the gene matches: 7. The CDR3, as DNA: TGTGCCAGCAGCTTGGAGGGACAGGGACTGAATCAGCCCCAGCATTTT. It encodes CASSLEGQGLNQPQHF. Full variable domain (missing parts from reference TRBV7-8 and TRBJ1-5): GAGVSQSPRYKVAKRGQDVALRCDPISGHVSLFWYQQALGQGPEFLTYFQNEAQLDKSGLPSDRFFAERPEGSVSTLKIQRTQQEDSAVYLCASSLEGQGLNQPQHFGDGTRLSIL.

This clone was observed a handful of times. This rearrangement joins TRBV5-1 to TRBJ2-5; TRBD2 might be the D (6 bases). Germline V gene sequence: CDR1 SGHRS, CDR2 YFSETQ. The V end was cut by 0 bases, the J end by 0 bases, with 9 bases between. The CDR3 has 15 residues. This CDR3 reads CASSLAGDYQETQYF. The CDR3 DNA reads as TGCGCCAGCAGCTTGGCCGGGGACTACCAAGAGACCCAGTACTTC.

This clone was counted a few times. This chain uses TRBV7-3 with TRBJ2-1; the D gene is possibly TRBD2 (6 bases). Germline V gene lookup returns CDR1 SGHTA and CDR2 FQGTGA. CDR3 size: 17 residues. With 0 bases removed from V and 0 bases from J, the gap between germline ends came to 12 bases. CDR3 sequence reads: CASSLTGGDSSYNEQFF. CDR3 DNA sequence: TGTGCCAGCAGCTTAACGGGCGGGGATAGCTCCTACAATGAGCAGTTCTTC.

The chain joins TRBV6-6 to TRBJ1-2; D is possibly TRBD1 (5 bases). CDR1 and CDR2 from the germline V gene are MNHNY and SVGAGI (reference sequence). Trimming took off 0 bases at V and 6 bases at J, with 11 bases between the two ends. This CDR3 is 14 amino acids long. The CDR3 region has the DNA TGTGCCAGCAGTTACTCGAAGTTCAGGGATGGCTACACCTTC. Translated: CASSYSKFRDGYTF.

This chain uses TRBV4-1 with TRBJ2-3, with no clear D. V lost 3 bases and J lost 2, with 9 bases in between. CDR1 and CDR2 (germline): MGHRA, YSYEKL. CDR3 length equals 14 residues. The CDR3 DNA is TGCGCCAGCAGCCAGTATACTCACACAGATACGCAGTATTTT. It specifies CASSQYTHTDTQYF.

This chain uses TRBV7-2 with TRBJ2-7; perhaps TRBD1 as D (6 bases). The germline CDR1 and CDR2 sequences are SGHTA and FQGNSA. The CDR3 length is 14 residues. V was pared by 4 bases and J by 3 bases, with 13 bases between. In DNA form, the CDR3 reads TGTGCCAGCAGCTCGAGGACAGCCAACTACGAGCAGTACTTC. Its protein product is CASSSRTANYEQYF.

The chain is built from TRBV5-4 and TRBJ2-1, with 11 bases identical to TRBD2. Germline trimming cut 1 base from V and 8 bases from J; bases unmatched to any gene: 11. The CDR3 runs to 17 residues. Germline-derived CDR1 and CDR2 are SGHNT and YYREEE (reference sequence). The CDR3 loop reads CASSLWLAGGLLHEQFF. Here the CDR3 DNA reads TGTGCCAGCAGCTTGTGGCTAGCGGGAGGACTACTCCATGAGCAGTTCTTC.

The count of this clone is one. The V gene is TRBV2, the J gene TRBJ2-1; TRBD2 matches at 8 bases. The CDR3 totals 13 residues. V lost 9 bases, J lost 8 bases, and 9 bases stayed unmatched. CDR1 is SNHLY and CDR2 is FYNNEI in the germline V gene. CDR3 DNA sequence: TGTGCCAGTGAAGCGGGAGTGGATGATGAGCAGTTCTTC. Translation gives CASEAGVDDEQFF.

This chain's CDR3 is CASTTSGRANTGELFF. DNA of the CDR3: TGTGCCAGCACCACTAGCGGGAGGGCCAACACCGGGGAGCTGTTTTTT. The V and J genes are TRBV28 and TRBJ2-2, with 13 bases matching TRBD2. The CDR3 contains 16 residues. The junction had 4 bases not matched to a gene; V was cut back by 7 bases and J by 2 bases. Germline V CDR1 and CDR2: MDHEN, SYDVKM.

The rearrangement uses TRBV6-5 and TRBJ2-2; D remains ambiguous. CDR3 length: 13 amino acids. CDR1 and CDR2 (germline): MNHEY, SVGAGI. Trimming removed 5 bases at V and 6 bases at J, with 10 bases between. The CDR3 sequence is CASSLPVPGELFF. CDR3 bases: TGTGCCAGCAGTCTTCCGGTCCCCGGGGAGCTGTTTTTT.

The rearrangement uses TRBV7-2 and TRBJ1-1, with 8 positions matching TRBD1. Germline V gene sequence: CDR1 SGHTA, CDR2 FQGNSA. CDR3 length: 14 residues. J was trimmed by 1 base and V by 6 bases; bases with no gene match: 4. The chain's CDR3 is CASRPGTGNTEAFF. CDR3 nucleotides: TGTGCCAGCAGGCCAGGGACAGGGAACACTGAAGCTTTCTTT.

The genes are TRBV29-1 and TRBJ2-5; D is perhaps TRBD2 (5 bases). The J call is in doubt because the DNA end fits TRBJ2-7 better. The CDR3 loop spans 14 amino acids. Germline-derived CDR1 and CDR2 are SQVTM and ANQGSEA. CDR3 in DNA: TGCAGCGTTGAACTTTTGAGGGATTCCTACGAGCAGTACTTC. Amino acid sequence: CSVELLRDSYEQYF.

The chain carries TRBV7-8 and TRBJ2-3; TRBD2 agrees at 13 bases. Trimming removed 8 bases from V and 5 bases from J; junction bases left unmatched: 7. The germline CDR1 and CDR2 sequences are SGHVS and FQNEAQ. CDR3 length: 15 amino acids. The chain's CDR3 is CASRGTSGVRDTQYF. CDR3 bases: TGTGCCAGCCGAGGGACTAGCGGGGTCCGAGATACGCAGTATTTT.

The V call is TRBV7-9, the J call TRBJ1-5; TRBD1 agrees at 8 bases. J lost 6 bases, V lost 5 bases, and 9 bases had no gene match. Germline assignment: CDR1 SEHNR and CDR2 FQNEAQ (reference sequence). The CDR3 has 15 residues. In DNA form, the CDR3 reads TGTGCCAGCAGCCAGACAGGGGTTTCGAGTCAGCCCCAGCATTTT. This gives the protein CASSQTGVSSQPQHF.

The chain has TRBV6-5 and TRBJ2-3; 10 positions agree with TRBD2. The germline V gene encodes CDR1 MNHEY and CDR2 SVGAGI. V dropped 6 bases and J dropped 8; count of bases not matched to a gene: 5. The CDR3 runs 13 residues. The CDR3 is CASRSGREGTQYF. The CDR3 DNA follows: TGTGCCAGCAGGAGCGGGAGGGAGGGTACGCAGTATTTT.